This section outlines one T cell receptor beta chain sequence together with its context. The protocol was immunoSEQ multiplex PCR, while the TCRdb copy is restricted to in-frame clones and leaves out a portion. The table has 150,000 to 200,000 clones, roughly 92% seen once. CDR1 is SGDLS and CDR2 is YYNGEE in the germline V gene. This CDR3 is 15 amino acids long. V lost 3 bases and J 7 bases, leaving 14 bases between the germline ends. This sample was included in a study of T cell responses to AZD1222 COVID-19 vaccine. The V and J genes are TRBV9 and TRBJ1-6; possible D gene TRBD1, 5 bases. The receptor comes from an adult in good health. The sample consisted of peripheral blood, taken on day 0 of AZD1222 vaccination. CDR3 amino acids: CASSAGGRVNSPLHF. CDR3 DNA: TGTGCCAGCAGCGCCGGGGGAAGGGTCAATTCACCCCTCCACTTT.